This T cell receptor beta chain was sequenced during a study of blood T cell repertoires in COVID-19. Whole-study context: The cDNA or gDNA used as material had been derived from T cells, B-cell-depleted T cells, or PBMCs.

Germline V gives CDR1 SGHNT, CDR2 YYREEE (reference sequence). V shed 4 bases, J shed 7 bases, and the junction held 8 bases outside the gene matches. The length of the CDR3 is 14 residues. Repertoires were generated with immunoSEQ multiplex PCR, while TCRdb's copy carries only in-frame clones and drops some. Here the sample spans roughly 87,000 clones, around 88% being singletons. The TCR was taken from a man aged 60 to 75 with acute or convalescent COVID-19. The gene calls are TRBV5-4 and TRBJ2-1; 7 positions agree with TRBD1. The sequenced sample consisted of peripheral blood. This chain's CDR3 is CASSTPGQTNEQFF. Here the CDR3 DNA reads TGTGCCAGCAGCACGCCGGGACAGACAAATGAGCAGTTCTTC.